These T cell receptor beta chains were read from a single sample in a study of cytomegalovirus exposure and HLA in healthy donors. The assay was immunoSEQ multiplex PCR, and TCRdb's table has in-frame clones only and misses some. The data contain about 160,000 clones, approximately 72% of them singletons. Sequencing was performed on PBMCs. These receptors all stem from a man aged 35 to 55 in good health and CMV-seropositive. CDR3s include the opening cysteine and the closing phenylalanine or tryptophan. A D gene is named only where the DNA matches it firmly. The size of a clone is reported for some rows only, either as once, few or many, or as a class for expanded clones.

V gene,J gene,clone size,D gene,CDR3 DNA,CDR3 protein
TRBV9,TRBJ1-1,few,.,TGTGCCAGCAGCCCTAATTTGGGGGACACGGAGAACACTGAAGCTTTCTTT,CASSPNLGDTENTEAFF
TRBV4-3,TRBJ2-5,.,TRBD2,TGCGCCAGCAGCCAAGACCTAGCGGGGGGCCGGGAGACCCAGTACTTC,CASSQDLAGGRETQYF
TRBV5-1,TRBJ1-2,.,.,TGCGCCAGCAGCTTCACAGCTAACTATGGCTACACCTTC,CASSFTANYGYTF
TRBV7-9,TRBJ2-7,.,TRBD1,TGTTCCAGCAGCTTAGGGCGGGACAGGCCAACCTACGAGCAGTACTTC,CSSSLGRDRPTYEQYF
TRBV6-5,TRBJ1-6,.,TRBD1,TGTGCCTCGGTACAGGGGCCTTCTTCACCCCTCCACTTT,CASVQGPSSPLHF
TRBV6-1,TRBJ2-1,.,.,TGTGCCAGCAGTGCCCGGATAGCCGGCAATGAGCAGTTCTTC,CASSARIAGNEQFF
TRBV30,TRBJ1-2,few,.,TGTGCCTGGTCCGGGACAACCCGCGGGGGCTACACCTTC,CAWSGTTRGGYTF
TRBV19,TRBJ2-7,.,.,TGTGCCAGTAGTACGACACGGGACACCTACGAGCAGTACTTC,CASSTTRDTYEQYF
TRBV7-2,TRBJ2-1,.,TRBD1,TGTGCCAGCAGCTCGTCGACAGGGGGGTGGGAGCAGTTCTTC,CASSSSTGGWEQFF
TRBV19,TRBJ1-2,.,.,TGTGCCAGTAGTACAATCAGGGGTGGCTACACCTTC,CASSTIRGGYTF
TRBV18,TRBJ2-2,.,.,TGTGCCAGCTCACCGCTTTCAGAGAACACCGGGGAGCTGTTTTTT,CASSPLSENTGELFF
TRBV19,TRBJ2-1,.,.,TGTGCCAGTAGCGGAGACTACCGCGGGCAGTTCTTC,CASSGDYRGQFF
TRBV7-2,TRBJ1-5,.,.,TGTGCCAGCAGCACGAGAGGGGGTAGCAATCAGCCCCAGCATTTT,CASSTRGGSNQPQHF
TRBV14,TRBJ2-1,.,.,TGTGCCAGCAGCCACAGGGCGGGGAAGTCCTACAATGAGCAGTTCTTC,CASSHRAGKSYNEQFF
TRBV9,TRBJ2-3,few,TRBD1,TGTGCCAGCAGCGTAGCCGCAGGGGGCGGCACAGATACGCAGTATTTT,CASSVAAGGGTDTQYF
TRBV6-5,TRBJ2-5,.,TRBD1,TGTGCCAGCAGATCGGGACAGGGAGGGACCCAGTACTTC,CASRSGQGGTQYF
TRBV27,TRBJ1-1,.,.,TGTGCCAGCAGTCCGCCAAGTACAGGGACCATGAACACTGAAGCTTTCTTT,CASSPPSTGTMNTEAFF